This paragraph reports one T cell receptor beta chain. TCRdb itself ran the 5' RACE reads through MiXCR, one entry per CDR3 protein. The table has 35,000 to 55,000 distinct CDR3 sequences, approximately 13% seen once. The data were taken from a study of spatial heterogeneity in lung cancer. Overall study: Detection consistently yielded more beta chains than alpha chains.

V lost 10 bases and J 8 bases, leaving 17 bases between the germline ends. The CDR3 is 13 amino acids. Germline assignment: CDR1 MNHEY and CDR2 SVGAGI. Time point in this sample: sample taken at primary tumor resection. From tumor, nontumor lung or frozen PBMC, whole RNA was taken unsorted for sequencing. The sample was PBMCs, taken at surgery. This chain links TRBV6-5 with TRBJ1-4; no clear D gene. The sequence came from a male donor with early-stage non-small cell lung cancer. The DNA of the CDR3 is TGTGCCACCCGAACGACGATCGGAGAAAAACTGTTTTTT. It translates to CATRTTIGEKLFF.